A selection of T cell receptor beta chains follows, all from one sample in a study of T cells after yellow fever vaccination. Each CDR3 protein gets one entry after TCRdb re-called the 5' RACE reads with MiXCR. The table shows approximately 300,000 distinct CDR3 sequences, with about an eighth occurring only once. This material consisted of CD4+ T cells sorted from PBMCs, taken 45 days after the yellow fever booster vaccination. The receptors shown here come from a man aged 30 to 45 who received the YFV17D yellow fever vaccine. CDR3s include the opening cysteine and the closing phenylalanine or tryptophan. A D gene is named only where the DNA matches it firmly.

NA	TRBV6-2/TRBV6-3	TRBJ2-3	CASSYQYLDTQYF
NA	TRBV5-1	TRBJ2-5	CASSGGTAQETQYF
NA	TRBV3-1	TRBJ1-3	CASSLLATPGNTIYF
NA	TRBV29-1	TRBJ2-1	CSVELARRFNEQFF
TRBD1	TRBV5-1	TRBJ1-1	CASSLTGDLNTEALF
TRBD2	TRBV12-3/TRBV12-4	TRBJ2-3	CASSATSGYTDTQYF
NA	TRBV20-1	TRBJ1-2	CSAKGGERGGYTF
NA	TRBV30	TRBJ1-4	CAWTHGGGHSNEKLFF
TRBD1	TRBV20-1	TRBJ1-5	CSAITQGANQPQHF
NA	TRBV5-6	TRBJ2-7	CASSLARGGGFEQYF
NA	TRBV9	TRBJ2-3	CASSAQTGTPGTQYF
NA	TRBV10-1	TRBJ2-5	CASSESAGRETQYF
NA	TRBV5-1	TRBJ2-3	CASSLDFSTDTQYF
NA	TRBV28	TRBJ2-2	CASSLAGGGNGELFF
TRBD2	TRBV25-1	TRBJ2-5	CASSERGAGGLETQYF
NA	TRBV4-3	TRBJ2-1	CASSQDAAGTNEQFF
NA	TRBV11-2	TRBJ2-2	CASSFVDTGELFF
TRBD1	TRBV7-7	TRBJ2-2	CASSLSGQGAAGTGELFF
TRBD2	TRBV10-3	TRBJ2-3	CAISESNGRGTDTQYF
NA	TRBV7-2	TRBJ2-2	CASSLTSVNGELFF
NA	TRBV7-2	TRBJ2-7	CASSLGSLSEQYF
TRBD1	TRBV6-2/TRBV6-3	TRBJ1-1	CASSHRGTGGFLNTEAFF